These 20 T cell receptor beta chains came from one sample sequenced in a study of cytotoxic CD8 clonotypes in ibrutinib-treated CLL. The table came from immunoSEQ multiplex PCR; TCRdb's copy has only in-frame clones and leaves some out. The sample shows more than 60,000 clones, 75% to 90% of them seen only once. Source: PBMCs, taken after 24 months of ibrutinib treatment. These receptors were obtained from a human donor with chronic lymphocytic leukemia.

The chain carries TRBV5-6 and TRBJ2-1; D might be TRBD1 or TRBD2, each matching 5 bases. The V gene's germline CDR1 is SGHDT and CDR2 YYEEEE. The CDR3 spans 14 residues. V was trimmed by 6 bases and J by 2 bases, leaving 12 bases between them. The CDR3 sequence is CASTTWGTYNEQFF. Here the CDR3 DNA reads TGTGCCAGCACCACCTGGGGGACCTACAATGAGCAGTTCTTC.

The V call is TRBV11-1, the J call TRBJ2-3, with D maybe TRBD1 (8 bases). This CDR3 spans 15 amino acids. Germline V lookup: CDR1 SGHAT, CDR2 FQDESV (reference sequence). Trimming removed 4 bases at V and 4 bases at J, with 15 bases between. CDR3 in amino acids: CASSYRTGRADTQYF. The CDR3 DNA sequence: TGTGCCAGCAGCTACCGGACAGGGAGGGCAGATACGCAGTATTTT. Variable domain in full (rest from reference TRBV11-1 and TRBJ2-3): EAEVAQSPRYKITEKSQAVAFWCDPISGHATLYWYRQILGQGPELLVQFQDESVVDDSQLPKDRFSAERLKGVDSTLKIQPAELGDSAMYLCASSYRTGRADTQYFGPGTRLTVL.

This chain links TRBV5-6 with TRBJ2-2, with 9 bases fitting TRBD2. This CDR3 has 16 amino acids. J was trimmed by 7 bases and V by 4 bases; bases with no gene match: 11. CDR1 and CDR2 (germline): SGHDT, YYEEEE. CDR3 sequence reads: CASSPVSGRESGELFF. CDR3 nucleotides: TGTGCCAGCAGCCCGGTTAGCGGGAGAGAGAGCGGGGAGCTGTTTTTT.

V gene TRBV28 combines with J gene TRBJ2-1, with 7 bases aligning to TRBD2. Germline CDR1 and CDR2: MDHEN and SYDVKM. CDR3 length: 16 amino acids. After removal of 2 bases from V and 7 bases from J, the junction contained 11 bases not matched to a gene. CDR3 amino acids: CASSLASGGGWNEQFF. CDR3 coding DNA: TGTGCCAGCAGTTTAGCTAGCGGAGGTGGGTGGAATGAGCAGTTCTTC.

The genes are TRBV5-4 and TRBJ2-5; D remains ambiguous. V was pared by 1 base and J by 5 bases, with 12 bases between. Germline CDR1 SGHNT, CDR2 YYREEE (reference sequence). The CDR3 has 14 residues. Here the CDR3 reads CASSLSGFGETQYF. The CDR3 DNA reads as TGTGCCAGCAGCTTGTCTGGGTTTGGGGAGACCCAGTACTTC.

The V and J genes are TRBV6-6 and TRBJ2-7; unclear D gene. CDR1 is MNHNY and CDR2 is SVGAGI in the germline V gene (reference sequence). This CDR3 has 13 residues. Trimming cost V 2 bases and J 5 bases, with 10 bases left between them. The CDR3 DNA reads TGTGCCAGCAGTTACCACCCGGGTCACGAGCAGTACTTC. This encodes CASSYHPGHEQYF.

The gene calls are TRBV28 and TRBJ1-4; the match to TRBD1 covers 7 bases. CDR3 length: 18 residues. Trimming removed 6 bases from V and 0 bases from J; junction bases left unmatched: 13. In germline, CDR1 is MDHEN, CDR2 SYDVKM. In nucleotides, the CDR3 is TGTGCCAGCAGAAAAGGACAGGATCTACTAGCAACTAATGAAAAACTGTTTTTT. Translation gives CASRKGQDLLATNEKLFF.

This clone has only one observation. The chain employs TRBV7-6 and TRBJ1-1; unclear D gene. V was cut by 2 bases and J by 2 bases, with 6 bases left in between. Germline V gives CDR1 SGHVS, CDR2 FNYEAQ. The CDR3 runs to 13 residues. CDR3 sequence reads: CASSLFANTEAFF. As DNA, the CDR3 is TGTGCCAGCAGCTTATTTGCTAACACTGAAGCTTTCTTT.

J is TRBJ2-1 and V is TRBV5-1, with 9 bases matching TRBD2. This CDR3 spans 16 amino acids. Germline CDR1 SGHRS, CDR2 YFSETQ. V lost 4 bases, J lost 6 bases, and 11 bases stayed unmatched. The CDR3 DNA follows: TGCGCCAGCAGCGGTGTGGGACTAGCTACGGGCAATGAGCAGTTCTTC. This translates into CASSGVGLATGNEQFF.

V usage is TRBV4-2 and J usage is TRBJ1-3, with D perhaps TRBD1 (5 bases). V lost 3 bases to trimming and J lost 0 bases, with 18 bases between them. CDR3 size: 18 residues. Per germline, CDR1 LGHNA and CDR2 YNFKEQ. The CDR3 DNA reads TGTGCCAGCAGCCAGACAGAGGGACGATCCATCTCTGGAAACACCATATATTTT. Protein: CASSQTEGRSISGNTIYF.

This clone turned up a few times. At one end, the junction sequence differs from germline, possibly due to a read error. V usage is TRBV7-7 and J usage is TRBJ2-3; 12 bases line up with TRBD2. The CDR3 runs 15 residues. From germline, CDR1 is SSHAT and CDR2 FNYEAQ (reference sequence). The CDR3 DNA is TGTGCTAGCAGCTTAGCTAGCGGGGGGGCGGATACGCAGTATTTT. It translates to CASSLASGGADTQYF. Drawing the rest from reference TRBV7-7 and TRBJ2-3, the complete variable domain is GAGVSQSPRYKVTKRGQDVTLRCDPISSHATLYWYQQALGQGPEFLTYFNYEAQPDKSGLPSDRFSAERPEGSISTLTIQRTEQRDSAMYRCASSLASGGADTQYFGPGTRLTVL.

V and J are TRBV10-3 and TRBJ2-2, with D tentatively TRBD1 (5 bases). CDR3 length equals 15 residues. Germline V gene lookup returns CDR1 ENHRY and CDR2 SYGVKD. The V gene lost 3 bases and the J gene lost 2 bases, with 10 bases spanning the gap. CDR3 sequence: CAISDARTNTGELFF. CDR3 sequence (DNA): TGTGCCATCAGTGACGCCAGGACAAACACCGGGGAGCTGTTTTTT.

The chain carries TRBV28 and TRBJ2-2; 10 nucleotides align to TRBD2. Trimming took 3 bases from V and 4 from J; bases not matched to a gene: 2. The CDR3 runs 15 residues. CDR1 MDHEN and CDR2 SYDVKM come from the germline V gene. The CDR3 DNA reads TGTGCCAGCAGTTTGTTAGCGGGAGGCACCGGGGAGCTGTTTTTT. Its protein is CASSLLAGGTGELFF.

This chain uses TRBV5-4 with TRBJ2-3; 7 bases are shared with TRBD2. The V segment lost 3 bases and the J segment 2 bases; nucleotides outside the gene matches: 6. Looked up from germline, CDR1 is SGHNT and CDR2 is YYREEE (reference sequence). The CDR3 is 15 residues long. As DNA, the CDR3 is TGTGCCAGCAGCTACGGACTAGGACCCACAGATACGCAGTATTTT. Its translation: CASSYGLGPTDTQYF.

The CDR3 sequence is CASSQDRGTGGDEQFF. CDR3 DNA: TGCGCCAGCAGCCAAGATAGAGGGACAGGGGGGGATGAGCAGTTCTTC. This rearrangement joins TRBV4-1 to TRBJ2-1; 11 bases line up with TRBD1. The CDR3 length is 16 residues. Germline V gives CDR1 MGHRA, CDR2 YSYEKL. V trimming: 0 bases; J trimming: 8 bases; junction bases outside the gene matches: 6.

The CDR3 nucleotides read TGCGCCAGCAGCCAAGTGGTTCAGCCAACCGGGGAGCTGTTTTTT. This translates into CASSQVVQPTGELFF. The chain links TRBV4-1 to TRBJ2-2; no reliable D call. CDR3 length equals 15 residues. Between the trimmed V and J ends, which lost 1 base and 5 bases, there was a span of 11 bases. Germline-derived CDR1 and CDR2 are MGHRA and YSYEKL.

The chain carries TRBV5-4 and TRBJ2-5, with a weak D call TRBD2 (6 bases). Trimming pared 0 bases from V and 0 bases from J, leaving 9 bases between. CDR3 length: 15 amino acids. CDR1 and CDR2 (germline): SGHNT, YYREEE (reference sequence). CDR3 nucleotides: TGTGCCAGCAGCTTGGCGGGAGCGAACCAAGAGACCCAGTACTTC. Its protein product is CASSLAGANQETQYF.

Points on this clone: An end of the junction differs from the germline gene, which may be a read error. CDR3 sequence: CASSPTLGSYGQYF. The CDR3 bases are TGTGCCAGCAGCCCAACCTTGGGCTCCTACGGGCAGTACTTC. V is TRBV14 and J is TRBJ2-7, with unresolved D. Germline-derived CDR1 and CDR2 are SGHDN and FVKESK. This CDR3 region has 14 residues.

This clone showed up just once. Germline is not matched at one junction end, which may reflect a read error. The chain combines TRBV29-1 with TRBJ1-1, with no clear D. The CDR3 is 10 residues long. The germline V gene has CDR1 SQVTM and CDR2 ANQGSEA. CDR3 protein: CSVDVVRPPF. CDR3 nucleotides: TGCAGCGTTGATGTGGTTCGGCCCCCGTTT.

This sequence joins TRBV27 and TRBJ2-7; 9 bases are shared with TRBD2. Germline CDR1 is MNHEY and CDR2 is SMNVEV (reference sequence). CDR3 length: 16 residues. Unmatched junction bases numbered 12, after V lost 3 bases and J lost 6 bases. Here the CDR3 DNA reads TGTGCCAGCAGTTTCTCAGGGACTAGCCGCTCGGGCGAGCAGTACTTC. Its protein product is CASSFSGTSRSGEQYF.